This T cell receptor (beta chain) stems from a study of T cells expressing NK-cell markers. Study-level information: Investigators obtained TCR beta repertoires from sorted CD3+CD56+NKG2C+, CD3+CD56+NKG2C- and CD3+CD56-NKG2C+ T cells. General observations from the study: Six donors had dominant NKG2C+ clonotypes that comprised about 1.0-8% of their CD8+ T cells. The CD3+CD56-NKG2C+ fraction was also led by these clonotypes in a handful of donors.

Details on this clonotype: Its antigen is as yet unknown.

Researchers built TCR beta cDNA using 5'RACE template switching with UMIs. From its re-call of the 5' RACE reads, TCRdb lists each CDR3 protein once, without DNA. This listing includes about 390,000 distinct CDR3 sequences. Germline-derived CDR1 and CDR2 are SGHDN and FVKESK. The CDR3 spans 12 residues. The clonotype was recovered from a woman aged 50 to 65 in good health. The specimen sequenced was blood T cells: a sorted CD56 or NKG2C T cell subset, CD4+ or CD8+ T cells, or bulk PBMC T cells (not recorded which). The V call is TRBV14, the J call TRBJ2-1; TCRdb's D gene call, TRBD1, goes unchecked for lack of DNA. The CDR3 spells CASSQEGGKQFF. The full variable domain, in which reference TRBV14 and TRBJ2-1 provide the parts outside the CDR3, is EAGVTQFPSHSVIEKGQTVTLRCDPISGHDNLYWYRRVMGKEIKFLLHFVKESKQDESGMPNNRFLAERTGGTYSTLKVQPAELEDSGVYFCASSQEGGKQFFGPGTRLTVL.